A selection of T cell receptor beta chains follows, all from one sample in a study of identical twins. TCRdb re-called the 5' RACE reads with MiXCR, one entry per CDR3 protein. The sample lists about 470,000 distinct CDR3 sequences; 20% to 30% were seen once. The sample was also linked to a second study, of T cells expressing NK-cell markers.

Sequencing was carried out using CD4+ T cells sorted from blood. The receptors stem from a woman aged 18-30 years in good health. CDR3s include the opening cysteine and the closing phenylalanine or tryptophan. D genes are given only for firm matches. Expanded clones are given a class, and other clones once, few, many or no size at all.

v_call	d_call	clone_size	j_call	cdr3_nt	cdr3_aa
TRBV5-1	TRBD1	-	TRBJ2-7	TGCGCCAGCAGCTTGGCGACAGGGATTTACGAGCAGTACTTC	CASSLATGIYEQYF
TRBV12-3/TRBV12-4	-	-	TRBJ2-2	TGTGCCAGCAGTTTATTTCGGGGGGAGCTGTTTTTT	CASSLFRGELFF
TRBV10-2	TRBD1	-	TRBJ1-1	TGCGCCAGCACGATAGGGACAGCCCTTTCGAACACTGAAGCTTTCTTT	CASTIGTALSNTEAFF
TRBV20-1	-	-	TRBJ2-1	TGCAGTGCTAGGGGCAGGGATTACAATGAGCAGTTCTTC	CSARGRDYNEQFF
TRBV2	TRBD2	-	TRBJ2-3	TGTGCCAGCAGTGAAGGGGCTAGCGGGAGAGATACGCAGTATTTT	CASSEGASGRDTQYF
TRBV29-1	-	-	TRBJ2-5	TGCAGCGTTGTGGGGCAGGCGAGGCAAGGGACCCAGTACTTC	CSVVGQARQGTQYF
TRBV19	TRBD2	-	TRBJ2-2	TGTGCCAGTAGAACCGGGACTAGCGGGATCTGGGAGCTGTTTTTT	CASRTGTSGIWELFF
TRBV7-9	-	few	TRBJ1-1	TGTGCCAGCAGCTTGATGCTGGACAAAGAAGCTTTCTTT	CASSLMLDKEAFF
TRBV5-1	-	-	TRBJ2-7	TGCGCCAGCAGCTTGGCCCCCCCCGGACGGGACCGGGAGCAGTACTTC	CASSLAPPGRDREQYF
TRBV10-3	-	-	TRBJ1-5	TGTGCCATCAGTGGGGCAGACAATCAGCCCCAGCATTTT	CAISGADNQPQHF
TRBV12-3/TRBV12-4	-	few	TRBJ2-5	TGTGCCAGCAGTTTACGACCCCCCCACGGGACCCAGTACTTC	CASSLRPPHGTQYF
TRBV18	TRBD2	-	TRBJ2-7	TGTGCCAGCTCACCCCCCCTAGCGGGGGTCATCTACGAGCAGTACTTC	CASSPPLAGVIYEQYF
TRBV20-1	TRBD1	-	TRBJ2-4	TGCAGTGCCCCCGACAGGGCGAGAGCCAAAAACATTCAGTACTTC	CSAPDRARAKNIQYF
TRBV20-1	TRBD1	few	TRBJ1-6	TGCAGTGCGCGGGACAGGGCCCTATATAATTCACCCCTCCACTTT	CSARDRALYNSPLHF
TRBV7-2	-	-	TRBJ2-1	TGTGCCAGCAGCATCAAGGTCGGACCCCTCGATGAGCAGTTCTTC	CASSIKVGPLDEQFF
TRBV4-3	-	many	TRBJ1-4	TGCGCCAGCAGCCGGAACTTGGGCATTGCTAATGAAAAACTGTTTTTT	CASSRNLGIANEKLFF
TRBV6-5	TRBD1	-	TRBJ1-5	TGTGCCAGCAGTTCGAAGACAGGGGCGACTCAGCCCCAGCATTTT	CASSSKTGATQPQHF
TRBV20-1	-	few	TRBJ2-5	TGCAGTGCTAGAGGGGGGAGTGAGACCCAGTACTTC	CSARGGSETQYF
TRBV5-1	-	-	TRBJ1-1	TGCGCCAGCAGCGATCTGGCAGCCGGCCATGGGAACACTGAAGCTTTCTTT	CASSDLAAGHGNTEAFF
TRBV5-1	TRBD2	many	TRBJ2-1	TGCGCCAGCAGCTTGGCCGCTAGCGGGGTCAATGAGCAGTTCTTC	CASSLAASGVNEQFF
TRBV12-3/TRBV12-4	-	-	TRBJ1-1	TGTGCCAGCAGTTTAGCGGGGCAGCTGAACACTGAAGCTTTCTTT	CASSLAGQLNTEAFF
TRBV5-1	TRBD1	many	TRBJ2-2	TGCGCCAGCAGCTCGGGACAGGGGAGCACCGGGGAGCTGTTTTTT	CASSSGQGSTGELFF
TRBV5-1	TRBD2	-	TRBJ2-4	TGCGCCAGCAGCTTGCGACTAGCGGGAGAAAACATTCAGTACTTC	CASSLRLAGENIQYF
TRBV5-1	-	-	TRBJ2-7	TGCGCCAGCAGCTCCGGGGGGCACGCCGAAAACTTC	CASSSGGHAENF
TRBV10-2	-	-	TRBJ2-3	TGCGCCAGCGGCAAGGCCCAACCCACAGATACGCAGTATTTT	CASGKAQPTDTQYF
TRBV5-1	-	few	TRBJ2-3	TGCGCCAGCGCCCCGGGAGAACAGGCAGATACGCAGTATTTT	CASAPGEQADTQYF
TRBV20-1	-	-	TRBJ1-6	TGCAGTGCTAGAGATTACGGGGGGTCACCCCTCCACTTT	CSARDYGGSPLHF
TRBV7-8	-	few	TRBJ2-4	TGTGCCAGCAGCTTAGAGGTAGCCAAAAACATTCAGTACTTC	CASSLEVAKNIQYF
TRBV29-1	-	few	TRBJ1-1	TGCAGCGTTGAAGATTGGGGCTACGGCACTGAAGCTTTCTTT	CSVEDWGYGTEAFF
TRBV9	TRBD1	few	TRBJ1-5	TGTGCCAGCAGCCCGACGACAGGGCCCCAGCCCCAGCATTTT	CASSPTTGPQPQHF
TRBV20-1	TRBD2	-	TRBJ2-7	TGCAGTGCTAGGGCGACTAGCGGTTCCTACGAGCAGTACTTC	CSARATSGSYEQYF
TRBV12-3/TRBV12-4	-	-	TRBJ2-1	TGTGCCAGCAGCCAAATCCAATCACCCTACAATGAGCAGTTCTTC	CASSQIQSPYNEQFF
TRBV27	-	few	TRBJ2-5	TGTGCCAGCAGCCAGGGGACTTTTGGCGAGACCCAGTACTTC	CASSQGTFGETQYF
TRBV5-1	-	-	TRBJ2-5	TGCGCCAGCAGCTTACAGGACAAGACCCAGTACTTC	CASSLQDKTQYF
TRBV6-1	-	-	TRBJ2-7	TGTGCCAGCAGTCGAGGGTCATTGGGCGAGCAGTACTTC	CASSRGSLGEQYF
TRBV3-1	-	-	TRBJ2-7	TGTGCCAGCAGCCTACAAGGACAGTCCTACGAGCAGTACTTC	CASSLQGQSYEQYF
TRBV12-3/TRBV12-4	TRBD1	few	TRBJ1-1	TGTGCCAGCCGAAAGGACAGGGTGAGGACTGAAGCTTTCTTT	CASRKDRVRTEAFF
TRBV5-1	TRBD2	few	TRBJ2-1	TGCGCCAGCAGCTCTCGGGGTAGCGGGAACAATGAGCAGTTCTTC	CASSSRGSGNNEQFF
TRBV6-1	TRBD1	-	TRBJ2-6	TGTGCCAGCAGCCGACGGACGGGACAGGGGTTCTCTGGGGCCAACGTCCTGACTTTC	CASSRRTGQGFSGANVLTF
TRBV12-5	-	few	TRBJ2-7	TGTGCTAGTGGTTTGGTACTGGGCTACAGCCTCACCTACGAGCAGTACTTC	CASGLVLGYSLTYEQYF
TRBV20-1	-	-	TRBJ2-1	TGCAGTGCTAGAGAGGGGCAGGGGATCTACAATGAGCAGTTCTTC	CSAREGQGIYNEQFF
TRBV6-2/TRBV6-3	TRBD2	few	TRBJ2-2	TGTGCCACCGGGACTAGCGGGAACACCGGGGAGCTGTTTTTT	CATGTSGNTGELFF
TRBV7-2	-	-	TRBJ2-3	TGTGCCAGCAAAGGTAGCCCGACCACAGATACGCAGTATTTT	CASKGSPTTDTQYF
TRBV6-2/TRBV6-3	TRBD2	-	TRBJ2-7	TGTGCCAGCAGTTACTCGAAAGGCCTAAGCGGGAGGGCCTACGAGCAGTACTTC	CASSYSKGLSGRAYEQYF
TRBV29-1	-	-	TRBJ2-2	TGCAGCGTTAATACAGGGTGGTCCGGGGAGCTGTTTTTT	CSVNTGWSGELFF
TRBV12-3/TRBV12-4	-	-	TRBJ2-1	TGTGCCAGCAGTTTAGCGGCCTCCTGCAATGAGCAGTTCTTC	CASSLAASCNEQFF
TRBV10-3	-	few	TRBJ1-1	TGTGCCATCAGCGAAACATCAAACACTGAAGCTTTCTTT	CAISETSNTEAFF
TRBV12-3/TRBV12-4	TRBD1	-	TRBJ1-2	TGTGCCAGCAGGAGGGACAGCCGTAACTATGGCTACACCTTC	CASRRDSRNYGYTF
TRBV12-3/TRBV12-4	-	few	TRBJ2-5	TGTGCCAGCAGTTTCATGGGAATAGAGACCCAGTACTTC	CASSFMGIETQYF
TRBV7-7	TRBD2	-	TRBJ2-1	TGTGCTAGCAGCTTAGAGGGACTAGCGGGGGAGGAGCAGTTCTTC	CASSLEGLAGEEQFF
TRBV6-2/TRBV6-3	-	few	TRBJ1-2	TGTGCCAGCAGTTACTTGGCCCGAGACTATGGCTACACCTTC	CASSYLARDYGYTF